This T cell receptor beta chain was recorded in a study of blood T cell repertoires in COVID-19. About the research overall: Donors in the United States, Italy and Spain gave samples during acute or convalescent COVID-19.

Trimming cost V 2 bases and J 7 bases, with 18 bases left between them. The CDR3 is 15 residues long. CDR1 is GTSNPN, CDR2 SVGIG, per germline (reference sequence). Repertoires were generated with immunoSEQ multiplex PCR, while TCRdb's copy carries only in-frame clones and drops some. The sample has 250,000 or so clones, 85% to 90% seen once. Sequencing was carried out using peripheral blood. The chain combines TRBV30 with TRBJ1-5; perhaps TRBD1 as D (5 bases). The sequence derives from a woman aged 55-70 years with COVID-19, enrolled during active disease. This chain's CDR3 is CAWSNRGMGGQPQHF. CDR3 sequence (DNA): TGTGCCTGGAGTAATCGGGGTATGGGGGGGCAGCCCCAGCATTTT.